These 20 T cell receptor beta chains came from one sample sequenced in a study of OX40 agonist ivuxolimab in advanced cancers. The repertoire was sequenced with immunoSEQ multiplex PCR; TCRdb's copy has only in-frame clones and lacks some. The table records about 83,000 clones, around nine tenths of them present only once. The source material was CD4+ or CD8+ T cells sorted from blood, sampled in a trial of the OX40 agonist ivuxolimab. Receptors were obtained from an adult with an advanced solid tumor such as melanoma, head and neck, liver or kidney cancer.

The rearrangement uses TRBV18 and TRBJ2-3, with TRBD2 matching 13 bases. The CDR3 has 16 amino acids. Germline values: CDR1 KGHSH, CDR2 LQKENI. Trimming took 3 bases from V and 0 from J; bases not matched to a gene: 0. CDR3 sequence (DNA): TGTGCCAGCTCACCGGGACTAGCGGGGAGCACAGATACGCAGTATTTT. Its translation is CASSPGLAGSTDTQYF.

This chain connects TRBV27 to TRBJ2-3, with D possibly TRBD2 on 6 matching bases. Germline lookup yields CDR1 MNHEY and CDR2 SMNVEV (reference sequence). CDR3 length: 15 amino acids. The V and J ends lost 2 bases and 4 bases respectively, with 13 bases between them. The CDR3 region has the DNA TGTGCCAGCAGTTTAGGGCAGGGACTCCCAGATACGCAGTATTTT. Translating gives CASSLGQGLPDTQYF.

The J gene is TRBJ1-1, the V gene TRBV11-2; D is undetermined. The CDR3 extends over 15 amino acids. Germline values: CDR1 SGHAT, CDR2 FQNNGV. V shed 5 bases and J shed 0 bases, with 13 bases lying between them. In nucleotides, the CDR3 is TGTGCCAGCAGCACAGCTGTAATGATGAACACTGAAGCTTTCTTT. Translating it yields CASSTAVMMNTEAFF.

The genes are TRBV27 and TRBJ1-1; TRBD1 aligns across 8 bases. Germline V gene data show CDR1 as MNHEY and CDR2 as SMNVEV (reference sequence). The CDR3 is made up of 13 amino acids. Trimming cost V 6 bases and J 9 bases; bases outside gene matches: 9. CDR3 nucleotide sequence: TGTGCCAGCAGCTCGATCGACAGGGGACAAGCTTTCTTT. Translated: CASSSIDRGQAFF.

This chain connects TRBV18 to TRBJ1-2; D is possibly TRBD1 (5 bases). Germline-derived CDR1 and CDR2 are KGHSH and LQKENI. The CDR3 sequence is 15 residues long. V was clipped by 2 bases and J by 8 bases, with 18 bases between them. Written as DNA, the CDR3 is TGTGCCAGCTCACCAGGCGGCAGGGTGGCGAGGGGCTACACCTTC. It encodes CASSPGGRVARGYTF.

In its sample, this clone was seen once. The CDR3 protein is CASSLGKTKVLDTQYF. CDR3 nucleotide sequence: TGTGCCAGCAGCTTGGGAAAGACGAAAGTGTTGGATACGCAGTATTTT. The chain combines TRBV5-4 with TRBJ2-3; D ambiguous. The germline CDR1 and CDR2 sequences are SGHNT and YYREEE (reference sequence). The V end was cut by 0 bases, the J end by 6 bases, with 17 bases between. This CDR3 comprises 16 residues.

This chain links TRBV5-1 with TRBJ1-1, with 7 bases identical to TRBD1. Germline V lookup: CDR1 SGHRS, CDR2 YFSETQ. The trim removed 5 bases at V and 8 bases at J, leaving 6 bases unmatched. The CDR3 sequence is 12 residues long. The DNA of the CDR3 is TGCGCCAGCAGGACCGAGGACAGGGAAGCTTTCTTT. Translated, it gives CASRTEDREAFF.

The chain is built from TRBV19 and TRBJ2-5; a possible D gene is TRBD1 (6 bases). The V gene lost 5 bases and the J gene lost 10 bases, with 23 bases spanning the gap. CDR3 length: 15 amino acids. CDR1 is LNHDA, CDR2 SQIVND, per germline (reference sequence). CDR3 sequence reads: CASSSPSGPDRIQYF. The CDR3 region has the DNA TGTGCCAGTAGTTCCCCTTCGGGACCCGACAGGATCCAGTACTTC.

This clone was found once. The chain carries TRBV19 and TRBJ1-1; D may be TRBD1 (6 bases). The length of the CDR3 is 15 residues. Trimming stripped 5 bases from V and 10 bases from J, with 23 bases between. Germline CDR1 and CDR2: LNHDA and SQIVND (reference sequence). CDR3 in DNA: TGTGCCAGTAGTCCCTCAGGACAGAGCGAGGTGGTAGCTTTCTTT. Translation gives CASSPSGQSEVVAFF.

CDR3 sequence (DNA): TGTGCCAGCTCACTAAGCGGGGGGGCGAACACCGGGGAGCTGTTTTTT. This translates into CASSLSGGANTGELFF. The chain recombines TRBV7-2 with TRBJ2-2, with 10 bases lining up with TRBD2. The CDR3 totals 16 residues. CDR1 and CDR2 (germline): SGHTA, FQGNSA. J gave up 0 bases and V 8 bases, and 6 bases lay outside the gene matches.

The chain is built from TRBV19 and TRBJ1-2; weak D call: TRBD1 (6 bases). There are 16 residues in the CDR3. The V gene's germline CDR1 is LNHDA and CDR2 SQIVND (reference sequence). V was clipped by 6 bases and J by 3 bases, with 20 bases between them. The CDR3 DNA follows: TGTGCCAGTAGCTCAAGGACAGTCCGGGGAGACTATGGCTACACCTTC. Its protein is CASSSRTVRGDYGYTF.

The chain links TRBV11-2 to TRBJ2-5, with D possibly being TRBD1 or TRBD2 (5 bases each). The CDR3 runs to 16 residues. Trimming left V 3 bases short and J 4 bases short, with 18 bases between. Germline V gene sequence: CDR1 SGHAT, CDR2 FQNNGV. CDR3 sequence reads: CASSFTGSWDGETQYF. CDR3 nucleotides: TGTGCCAGCAGCTTTACAGGATCGTGGGACGGAGAGACCCAGTACTTC.

This clone was recorded once. The chain employs TRBV15 and TRBJ2-1; D not resolved. V was clipped by 6 bases and J by 7 bases, with 16 bases between them. This CDR3 has 14 amino acids. The V gene's germline CDR1 is LNHNV and CDR2 YYDKDF (reference sequence). The CDR3 protein is CATRAYGHTNEQFF. CDR3 nucleotides: TGTGCCACCAGGGCGTACGGCCATACAAATGAGCAGTTCTTC.

This clone has more than one count but fewer than ten. The genes are TRBV7-9 and TRBJ2-6, with 8 positions matching TRBD1. The junction had 10 bases not matched to a gene; V was cut back by 2 bases and J by 1 base. This CDR3 comprises 19 residues. In germline, CDR1 is SEHNR, CDR2 FQNEAQ (reference sequence). The CDR3 sequence: CASSLHVGQGASGANVLTF. The CDR3 DNA sequence: TGTGCCAGCAGCTTACATGTAGGTCAGGGGGCGTCTGGGGCCAACGTCCTGACTTTC.

The chain combines TRBV27 with TRBJ1-4, with D unresolved. The germline V and J ends were trimmed by 7 bases and 6 bases, with 27 bases remaining between them. The CDR3 runs 18 residues. Germline assignment: CDR1 MNHEY and CDR2 SMNVEV (reference sequence). For the CDR3, the DNA is TGTGCCAGCACCCCATGGGCGGACCCTTTTTGGGAGGATGAAAAACTGTTTTTT. This encodes CASTPWADPFWEDEKLFF.

The chain couples TRBV5-4 to TRBJ2-3; no clear D. With 1 base removed from V and 3 bases from J, the gap between germline ends came to 9 bases. The CDR3 is 14 residues long. Germline CDR1 and CDR2: SGHNT and YYREEE (reference sequence). The CDR3 DNA reads TGTGCCAGCAGCTTGCGTATTAAGACAGATACGCAGTATTTT. Translating it yields CASSLRIKTDTQYF.

The V and J genes are TRBV7-7 and TRBJ2-5, with 9 bases matching TRBD1. The CDR3 loop spans 16 amino acids. J gave up 1 base and V 1 base, and 4 bases lay outside the gene matches. In germline, CDR1 is SSHAT, CDR2 FNYEAQ (reference sequence). The CDR3 bases are TGTGCCAGCAGCTTAGTACAGGGGGCTGGCCAAGAGACCCAGTACTTC. Amino acid sequence: CASSLVQGAGQETQYF. The variable domain in full, with the rest retrieved from reference TRBV7-7 and TRBJ2-5, is GAGVSQSPRYKVTKRGQDVTLRCDPISSHATLYWYQQALGQGPEFLTYFNYEAQPDKSGLPSDRFSAERPEGSISTLTIQRTEQRDSAMYRCASSLVQGAGQETQYFGPGTRLLVL.

The chain joins TRBV30 to TRBJ1-5; weak D call: TRBD1 (5 bases). This CDR3 has 14 residues. V lost 1 base to trimming and J lost 7 bases, with 14 bases between them. Germline V gene data show CDR1 as GTSNPN and CDR2 as SVGIG (reference sequence). The CDR3: CAWSAGRDGQPQHF. CDR3 nucleotides: TGTGCCTGGAGTGCTGGCAGGGATGGCCAGCCCCAGCATTTT.

V and J are TRBV10-3 and TRBJ2-1, with D perhaps TRBD1 (6 bases). Trimming left V 4 bases short and J 7 bases short, with 20 bases between. CDR1 and CDR2 (germline): ENHRY, SYGVKD. The CDR3 is 16 amino acids. DNA for the CDR3: TGTGCCATCAGTGGGTACAGGGTGGGGTTAGCTAATGAGCAGTTCTTC. The encoded protein is CAISGYRVGLANEQFF.

This chain uses TRBV11-2 with TRBJ2-3, with 11 nucleotides matching TRBD2. CDR1 and CDR2 from the germline V gene are SGHAT and FQNNGV. The CDR3 consists of 16 residues. The V and J ends lost 6 bases and 2 bases, in that order; junction bases with no gene match: 7. In DNA, the CDR3 is TGTGCCAGCAGACCCACTAGCGGGAGTTACACAGATACGCAGTATTTT. This sequence encodes CASRPTSGSYTDTQYF. Complete variable domain (other parts from reference TRBV11-2 and TRBJ2-3): EAGVAQSPRYKIIEKRQSVAFWCNPISGHATLYWYQQILGQGPKLLIQFQNNGVVDDSQLPKDRFSAERLKGVDSTLKIQPAKLEDSAVYLCASRPTSGSYTDTQYFGPGTRLTVL.